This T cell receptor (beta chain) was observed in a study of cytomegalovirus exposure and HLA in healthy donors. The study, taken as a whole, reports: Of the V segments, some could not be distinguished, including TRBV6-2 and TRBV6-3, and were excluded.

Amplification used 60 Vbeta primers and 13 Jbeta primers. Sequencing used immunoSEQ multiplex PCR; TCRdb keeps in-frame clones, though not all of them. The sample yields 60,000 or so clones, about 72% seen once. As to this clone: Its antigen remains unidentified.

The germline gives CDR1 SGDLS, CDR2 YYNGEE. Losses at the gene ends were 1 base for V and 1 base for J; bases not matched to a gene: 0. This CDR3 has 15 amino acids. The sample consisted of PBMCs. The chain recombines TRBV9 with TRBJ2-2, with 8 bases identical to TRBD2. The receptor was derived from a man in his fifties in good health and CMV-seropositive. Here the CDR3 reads CASSVSGGNTGELFF. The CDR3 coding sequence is TGTGCCAGCAGCGTAAGCGGGGGGAACACCGGGGAGCTGTTTTTT.